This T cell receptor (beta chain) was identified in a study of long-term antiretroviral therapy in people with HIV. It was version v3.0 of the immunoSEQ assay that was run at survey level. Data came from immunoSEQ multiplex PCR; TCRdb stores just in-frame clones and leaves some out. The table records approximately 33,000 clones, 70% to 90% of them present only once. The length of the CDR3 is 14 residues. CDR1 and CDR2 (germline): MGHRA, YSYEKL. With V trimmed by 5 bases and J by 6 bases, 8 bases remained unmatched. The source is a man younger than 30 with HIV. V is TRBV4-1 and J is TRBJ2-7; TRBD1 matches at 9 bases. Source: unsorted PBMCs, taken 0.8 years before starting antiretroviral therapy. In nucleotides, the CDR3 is TGCGCCAGCAGCTACCGGGACAGGGTCAGCGAGCAGTACTTC. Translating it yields CASSYRDRVSEQYF.